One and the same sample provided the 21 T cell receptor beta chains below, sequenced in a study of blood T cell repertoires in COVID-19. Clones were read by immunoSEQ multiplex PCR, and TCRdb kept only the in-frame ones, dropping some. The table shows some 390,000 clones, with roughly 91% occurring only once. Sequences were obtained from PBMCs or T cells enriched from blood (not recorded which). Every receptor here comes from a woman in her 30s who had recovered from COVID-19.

The CDR3 region is CASNNRDGTEAFF. Written as DNA, the CDR3 is TGCGCCAGCAACAACAGGGACGGGACTGAAGCTTTCTTT. J is TRBJ1-1 and V is TRBV10-2; TRBD1 might be the D (6 bases). The CDR3 covers 13 residues. Trimming stripped 7 bases from V and 5 bases from J, with 14 bases between. Germline lookup yields CDR1 WSHSY and CDR2 SAAADI.

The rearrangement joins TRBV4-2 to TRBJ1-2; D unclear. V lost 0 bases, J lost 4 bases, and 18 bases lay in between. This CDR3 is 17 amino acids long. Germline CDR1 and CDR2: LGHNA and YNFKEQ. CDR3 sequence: CASSQDRQERTSYGYTF. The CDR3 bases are TGTGCCAGCAGCCAAGATCGTCAGGAAAGAACCTCCTATGGCTACACCTTC.

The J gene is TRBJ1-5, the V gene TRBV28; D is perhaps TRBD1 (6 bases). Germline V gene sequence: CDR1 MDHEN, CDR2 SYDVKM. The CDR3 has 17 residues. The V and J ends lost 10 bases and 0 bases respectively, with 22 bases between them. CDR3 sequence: CATSRVPRGYSNQPQHF. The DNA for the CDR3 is TGTGCCACCTCGAGGGTCCCGAGGGGGTATAGCAATCAGCCCCAGCATTTT.

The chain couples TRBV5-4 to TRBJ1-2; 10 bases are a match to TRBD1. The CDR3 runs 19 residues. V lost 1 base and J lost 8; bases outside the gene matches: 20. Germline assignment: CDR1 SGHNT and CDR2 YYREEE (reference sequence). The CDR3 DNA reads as TGTGCCAGCAGCTTGCTCCTTTCCCCTCGGAGTGGGACAGGGGCCGGCTACACCTTC. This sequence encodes CASSLLLSPRSGTGAGYTF.

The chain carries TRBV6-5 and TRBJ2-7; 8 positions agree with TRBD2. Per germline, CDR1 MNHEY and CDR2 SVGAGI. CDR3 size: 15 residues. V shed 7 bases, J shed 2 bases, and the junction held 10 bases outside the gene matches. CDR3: CASTKHPGGAYEQYF. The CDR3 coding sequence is TGTGCCAGCACCAAGCACCCGGGAGGGGCCTACGAGCAGTACTTC.

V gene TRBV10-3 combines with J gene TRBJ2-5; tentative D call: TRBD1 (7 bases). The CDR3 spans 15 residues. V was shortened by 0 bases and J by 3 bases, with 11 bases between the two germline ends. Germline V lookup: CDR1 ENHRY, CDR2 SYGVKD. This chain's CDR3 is CAISESGGGEETQYF. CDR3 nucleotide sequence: TGTGCCATCAGTGAGTCAGGGGGCGGGGAAGAGACCCAGTACTTC.

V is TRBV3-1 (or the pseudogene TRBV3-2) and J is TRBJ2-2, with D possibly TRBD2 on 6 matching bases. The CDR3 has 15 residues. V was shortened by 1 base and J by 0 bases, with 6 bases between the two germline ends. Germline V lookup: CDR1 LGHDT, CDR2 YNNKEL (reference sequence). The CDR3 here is CASSQAGANTGELFF. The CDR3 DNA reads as TGTGCCAGCAGCCAAGCGGGGGCGAACACCGGGGAGCTGTTTTTT.

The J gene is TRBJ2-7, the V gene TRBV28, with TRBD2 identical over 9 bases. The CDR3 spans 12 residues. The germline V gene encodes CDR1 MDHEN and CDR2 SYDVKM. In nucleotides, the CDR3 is TGTGTCTGCGGGAGGGCCTTCTACGAGCAGTACTTC. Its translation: CVCGRAFYEQYF.

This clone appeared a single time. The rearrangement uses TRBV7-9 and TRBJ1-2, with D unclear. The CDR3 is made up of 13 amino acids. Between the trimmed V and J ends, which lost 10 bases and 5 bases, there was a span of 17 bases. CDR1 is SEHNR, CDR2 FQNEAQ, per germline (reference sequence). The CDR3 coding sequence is TGTGCCATCCCGGTCCCGGCGGAGTATGGCTACACCTTC. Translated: CAIPVPAEYGYTF.

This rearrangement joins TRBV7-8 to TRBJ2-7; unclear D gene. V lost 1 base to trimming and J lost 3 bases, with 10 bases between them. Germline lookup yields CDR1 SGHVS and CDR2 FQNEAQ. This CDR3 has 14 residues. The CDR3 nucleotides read TGTGCCAGCAGCTTAGTCTCCCTAGGCTACGAGCAGTACTTC. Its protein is CASSLVSLGYEQYF.

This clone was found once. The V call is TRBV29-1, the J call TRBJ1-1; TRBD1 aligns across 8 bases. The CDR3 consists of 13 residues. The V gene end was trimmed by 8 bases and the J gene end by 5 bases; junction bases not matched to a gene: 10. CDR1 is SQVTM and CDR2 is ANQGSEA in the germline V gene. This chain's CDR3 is CSYAQGARTEAFF. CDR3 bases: TGCAGCTATGCCCAGGGGGCAAGGACTGAAGCTTTCTTT.

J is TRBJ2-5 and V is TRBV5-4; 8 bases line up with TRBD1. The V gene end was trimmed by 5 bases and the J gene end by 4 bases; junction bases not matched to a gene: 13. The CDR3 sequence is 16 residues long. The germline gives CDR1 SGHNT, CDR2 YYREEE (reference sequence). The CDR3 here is CASSPTGQGAGETQYF. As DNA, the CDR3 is TGTGCCAGCAGTCCCACCGGGCAGGGGGCAGGAGAGACCCAGTACTTC.

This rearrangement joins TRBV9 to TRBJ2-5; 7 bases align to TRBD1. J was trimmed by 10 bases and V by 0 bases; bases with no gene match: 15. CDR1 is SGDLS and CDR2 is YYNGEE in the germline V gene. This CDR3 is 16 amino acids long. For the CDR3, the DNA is TGTGCCAGCAGCGTAGGGACCACAGGGGCGGTGGGGGACCAGTACTTC. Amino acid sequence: CASSVGTTGAVGDQYF. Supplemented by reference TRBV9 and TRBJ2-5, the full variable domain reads DSGVTQTPKHLITATGQRVTLRCSPRSGDLSVYWYQQSLDQGLQFLIQYYNGEERAKGNILERFSAQQFPDLHSELNLSSLELGDSALYFCASSVGTTGAVGDQYFGPGTRLLVL.

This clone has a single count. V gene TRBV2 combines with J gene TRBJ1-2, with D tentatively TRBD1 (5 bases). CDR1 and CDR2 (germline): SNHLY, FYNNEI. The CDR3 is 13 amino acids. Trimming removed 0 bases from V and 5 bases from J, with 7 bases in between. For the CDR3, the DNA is TGTGCCAGCAGTGAAGCCAGGGTATATGGCTACACCTTC. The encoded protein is CASSEARVYGYTF.

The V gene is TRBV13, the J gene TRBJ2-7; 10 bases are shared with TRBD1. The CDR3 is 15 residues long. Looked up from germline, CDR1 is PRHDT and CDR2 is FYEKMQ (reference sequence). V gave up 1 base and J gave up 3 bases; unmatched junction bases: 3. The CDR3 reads CASSLVGTGDYEQYF. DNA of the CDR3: TGTGCCAGCAGCTTAGTTGGGACAGGGGACTACGAGCAGTACTTC. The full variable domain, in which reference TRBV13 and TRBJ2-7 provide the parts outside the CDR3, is AAGVIQSPRHLIKEKRETATLKCYPIPRHDTVYWYQQGPGQDPQFLISFYEKMQSDKGSIPDRFSAQQFSDYHSELNMSSLELGDSALYFCASSLVGTGDYEQYFGPGTRLTVT.

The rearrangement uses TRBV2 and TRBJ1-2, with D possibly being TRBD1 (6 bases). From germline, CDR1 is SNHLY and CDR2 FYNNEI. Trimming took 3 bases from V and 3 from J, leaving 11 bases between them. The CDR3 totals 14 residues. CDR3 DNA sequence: TGTGCCAGCAGTGATGGTCAGGGGCACTATGGCTACACCTTC. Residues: CASSDGQGHYGYTF.

The CDR3 DNA reads TGTGCCAGCAGTTACGAGTTGAACTATGGCTACACCTTC. Protein: CASSYELNYGYTF. This rearrangement joins TRBV6-5 to TRBJ1-2; D not certain. The V end lost 2 bases, the J end lost 2 bases, and 6 bases lay between the germline ends. The CDR3 extends over 13 amino acids. The germline gives CDR1 MNHEY, CDR2 SVGAGI.

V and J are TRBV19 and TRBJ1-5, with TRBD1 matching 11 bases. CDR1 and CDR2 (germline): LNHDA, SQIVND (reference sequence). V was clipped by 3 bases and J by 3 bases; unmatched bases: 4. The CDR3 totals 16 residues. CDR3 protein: CASSIRTGGINQPQHF. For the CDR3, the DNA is TGTGCCAGTAGTATTCGGACAGGGGGCATCAATCAGCCCCAGCATTTT.

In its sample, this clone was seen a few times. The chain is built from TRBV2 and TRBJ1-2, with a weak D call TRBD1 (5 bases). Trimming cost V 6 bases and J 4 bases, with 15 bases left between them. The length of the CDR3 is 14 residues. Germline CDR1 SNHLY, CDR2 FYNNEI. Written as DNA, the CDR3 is TGTGCCAGCAGCCATCGGGGGGTGGCCTATGGCTACACCTTC. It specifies CASSHRGVAYGYTF.

CDR3 nucleotide sequence: TGTGCCAGCAGTTCTAACAGGGGGCGAGGAGAGACCCAGTACTTC. Protein: CASSSNRGRGETQYF. The rearrangement links TRBV6-5 to TRBJ2-5, with 9 bases identical to TRBD1. The germline V gene encodes CDR1 MNHEY and CDR2 SVGAGI. V trimming: 4 bases; J trimming: 4 bases; junction bases outside the gene matches: 7. The CDR3 spans 15 residues.

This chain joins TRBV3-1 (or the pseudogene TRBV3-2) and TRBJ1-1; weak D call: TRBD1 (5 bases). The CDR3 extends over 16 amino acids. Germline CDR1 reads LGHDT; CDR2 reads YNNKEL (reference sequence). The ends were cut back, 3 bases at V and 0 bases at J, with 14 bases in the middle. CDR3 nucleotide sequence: TGTGCCAGCAGCCAGCAGGGTAACATCTTGAACACTGAAGCTTTCTTT. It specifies CASSQQGNILNTEAFF.